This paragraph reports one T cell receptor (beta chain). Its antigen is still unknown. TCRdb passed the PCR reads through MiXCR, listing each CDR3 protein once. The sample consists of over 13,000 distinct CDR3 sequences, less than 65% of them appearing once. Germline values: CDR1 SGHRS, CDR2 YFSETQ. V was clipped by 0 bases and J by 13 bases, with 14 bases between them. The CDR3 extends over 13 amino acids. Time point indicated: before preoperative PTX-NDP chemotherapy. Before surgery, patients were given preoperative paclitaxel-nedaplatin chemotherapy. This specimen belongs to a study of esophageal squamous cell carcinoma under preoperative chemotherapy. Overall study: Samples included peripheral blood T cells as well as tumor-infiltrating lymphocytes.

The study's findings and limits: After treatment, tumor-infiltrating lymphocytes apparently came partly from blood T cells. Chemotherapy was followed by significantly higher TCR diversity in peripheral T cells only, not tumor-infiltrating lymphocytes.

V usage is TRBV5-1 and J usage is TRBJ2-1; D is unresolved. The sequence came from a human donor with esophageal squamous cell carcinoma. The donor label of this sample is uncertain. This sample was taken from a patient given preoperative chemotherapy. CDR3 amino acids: CASSLVGKETQFF. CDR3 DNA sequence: TGCGCCAGCAGCTTGGTGGGGAAAGAGACCCAGTTCTTC.